This T cell receptor (beta chain) was recorded in a study of blood T cell repertoires in COVID-19. Across the whole study: Samples representing acute and convalescent COVID-19 were sourced from the United States, Italy and Spain.

This CDR3 is 17 amino acids long. From germline, CDR1 is GTSNPN and CDR2 SVGIG (reference sequence). The junction had 9 bases not matched to a gene; V was cut back by 1 base and J by 0 bases. This clone was picked up one time. Recruits, aged roughly 18 to 95 years, lived in 24 US areas. Researchers sorted participants into cohorts using their self-reported clinical history. The assay was immunoSEQ multiplex PCR, and TCRdb's table has in-frame clones only and misses some. This repertoire shows 200,000 or so clones, about 80% found once; its top ten account for 7% to 9%. This receptor was identified in a man aged 35 to 55 who had recovered from COVID-19. The chain joins TRBV30 to TRBJ2-3; 8 nucleotides agree with TRBD2. Sequencing used PBMCs or T cells enriched from blood (not recorded which). In nucleotides, the CDR3 is TGTGCCTGGAGTGCCGGGACCATAGCGGGGAGCACAGATACGCAGTATTTT. Its translation is CAWSAGTIAGSTDTQYF.